The 20 T cell receptor beta chains below all came from one sample that was sequenced in a study of blood T cell repertoires in COVID-19. Libraries were prepared by immunoSEQ multiplex PCR; TCRdb keeps only in-frame clonotypes and omits some of them. The sample gives a few hundred thousand clones, roughly 86% of which show up once; less than 2.5% is in the top ten. The specimen sequenced was peripheral blood. The receptors were sampled from a woman aged 25 to 39 who had recovered from COVID-19.

This clone occurred a few times. The J gene is TRBJ1-2, the V gene TRBV12-3 or TRBV12-4, with 7 positions matching TRBD1. J gave up 5 bases and V 6 bases, and 6 bases lay outside the gene matches. This CDR3 contains 13 residues. CDR3 nucleotide sequence: TGTGCCAGCAGGGGGGACAGCCCATATGGCTACACCTTC. Its translation: CASRGDSPYGYTF.

The chain employs TRBV6-6 and TRBJ1-6; possible D gene TRBD1, 6 bases. The V end lost 0 bases, the J end lost 6 bases, and 6 bases lay between the germline ends. The CDR3 totals 14 residues. Germline assignment: CDR1 MNHNY and CDR2 SVGAGI (reference sequence). CDR3 loop: CASSYSRGNSPLHF. The CDR3 DNA reads as TGTGCCAGCAGTTACTCCAGGGGTAATTCACCCCTCCACTTT.

This chain joins TRBV18 and TRBJ1-1; TRBD1 matches at 8 bases. Germline CDR1 reads KGHSH; CDR2 reads LQKENI. This CDR3 comprises 16 residues. The junction had 15 bases not matched to a gene; V was cut back by 6 bases and J by 6 bases. The CDR3 reads CASSRDRLGRLAEAFF. The CDR3, as DNA: TGTGCCAGCTCCAGGGACAGGTTGGGGAGGTTGGCTGAAGCTTTCTTT.

On this clone itself: The junction does not match germline at one end; this may be a read error. This CDR3 is also generated by other DNA sequences in the sample. V gene TRBV19 combines with J gene TRBJ2-7; 10 nucleotides line up with TRBD2. This CDR3 contains 13 residues. Germline V gene sequence: CDR1 LNHDA, CDR2 SQIVND (reference sequence). CDR3 DNA sequence: TGTGCCAGTCGGACTAGCGGAACCTACGAGCAATACTTC. This gives the protein CASRTSGTYEQYF.

The CDR3: CASSARSGTSGLGTQYF. The CDR3 nucleotides are TGTGCCAGCAGCGCGCGATCCGGGACTAGCGGGTTGGGAACGCAGTATTTT. The genes are TRBV7-3 and TRBJ2-3; 12 nucleotides match TRBD2. With 5 bases clipped from V and 9 bases from J, the junction kept 15 bases outside the gene matches. The CDR3 covers 17 residues. Germline V gene sequence: CDR1 SGHTA, CDR2 FQGTGA.

V and J are TRBV2 and TRBJ1-4, with 10 bases fitting TRBD1. This CDR3 is 15 amino acids long. J was trimmed by 8 bases and V by 6 bases; bases with no gene match: 9. CDR1 is SNHLY, CDR2 FYNNEI, per germline. CDR3 DNA sequence: TGTGCCAGCAGCGCCCGGGACAGGGGTGAGGAAAAACTGTTTTTT. Amino acid sequence: CASSARDRGEEKLFF.

The chain is built from TRBV18 and TRBJ2-5; 8 bases align to TRBD1. This CDR3 comprises 16 residues. V was pared by 2 bases and J by 5 bases, with 10 bases of the junction left unmatched. Germline lookup yields CDR1 KGHSH and CDR2 LQKENI. The CDR3 sequence is CASSPTGQGLGETQYF. The CDR3 DNA reads as TGTGCCAGCTCACCAACCGGACAGGGCCTCGGTGAGACCCAGTACTTC.

The chain couples TRBV5-4 to TRBJ1-2, with no clear D. Trimming shortened V by 6 bases and J by 1 base, and 10 bases separated the two germline ends. The germline CDR1 and CDR2 sequences are SGHNT and YYREEE (reference sequence). CDR3 length equals 13 residues. DNA for the CDR3: TGTGCCAGCACCACATCCAATAACTATGGCTACACCTTC. It is translated as CASTTSNNYGYTF.

In nucleotides, the CDR3 is TGTGCCAGCAGCTTAGGGACAGGGCAAGTCCACGAGCAGTACTTC. Residues: CASSLGTGQVHEQYF. The gene calls are TRBV7-9 and TRBJ2-7; the match to TRBD1 covers 8 bases. This CDR3 contains 15 residues. Germline V lookup: CDR1 SEHNR, CDR2 FQNEAQ (reference sequence). Trimming at V came to 1 base and at J to 5 bases, leaving 7 bases not matched to a gene.

This chain connects TRBV10-3 to TRBJ1-5; D possibly corresponds to TRBD1 (5 bases). Trimming took off 3 bases at V and 5 bases at J, with 11 bases between the two ends. The germline V gene encodes CDR1 ENHRY and CDR2 SYGVKD. The CDR3 runs 14 residues. CDR3 residues: CAISDRGDDQPQHF. The CDR3 region has the DNA TGTGCCATCAGTGATCGGGGGGATGATCAGCCCCAGCATTTT.

The chain employs TRBV6-5 and TRBJ1-5; 8 bases are shared with TRBD1. The CDR3 is 14 residues long. Germline loops: CDR1 MNHEY, CDR2 SVGAGI. J lost 4 bases, V lost 6 bases, and 5 bases had no gene match. This CDR3 is CASSRGQANQPQHF. Written as DNA, the CDR3 is TGTGCCAGCAGCCGGGGACAGGCAAATCAGCCCCAGCATTTT.

This rearrangement joins TRBV6-2 or TRBV6-3 to TRBJ1-2, with 7 nucleotides matching TRBD1. From germline, CDR1 is MNHEY and CDR2 SVGEGT. Trimming removed 6 bases from V and 3 bases from J; junction bases left unmatched: 7. The CDR3 sequence is 14 residues long. CDR3 in amino acids: CASSPRGTDYGYTF. In DNA form, the CDR3 reads TGTGCCAGCAGCCCACGCGGGACAGACTATGGCTACACCTTC.

This chain joins TRBV9 and TRBJ1-2, with 8 bases fitting TRBD1. The germline V gene encodes CDR1 SGDLS and CDR2 YYNGEE. Germline trimming cut 0 bases from V and 2 bases from J; bases unmatched to any gene: 3. The CDR3 length is 15 residues. The CDR3 is CASSVESGGNYGYTF. The CDR3 DNA sequence: TGTGCCAGCAGCGTAGAGTCAGGGGGCAACTATGGCTACACCTTC.

V is TRBV4-3 and J is TRBJ2-1, with D possibly being TRBD2 (7 bases). V was shortened by 0 bases and J by 1 base, with 13 bases between the two germline ends. Germline CDR1 reads LGHNA; CDR2 reads YSLEER. The CDR3 length is 17 residues. The CDR3 nucleotides are TGCGCCAGCAGCCAAGATCCAGCGGGGACATCCTACAATGAGCAGTTCTTC. Residues: CASSQDPAGTSYNEQFF.

In this sample, this clone turned up a few times. This sequence joins TRBV27 and TRBJ1-1; tentatively, D is TRBD1 (5 bases). Trimming removed 5 bases at V and 7 bases at J, with 14 bases between. The CDR3 is 13 residues long. CDR1 is MNHEY and CDR2 is SMNVEV in the germline V gene (reference sequence). The CDR3 loop is CASSVDGGGEAFF. CDR3 DNA: TGTGCCAGCAGTGTGGACGGGGGGGGTGAAGCTTTCTTT.

In this sample, this clone turned up once. The CDR3 DNA is TGTGCCAGCAGCCCACCGGGACTAGCGGGCACAGATACGCAGTATTTT. The encoded protein is CASSPPGLAGTDTQYF. The V call is TRBV9, the J call TRBJ2-3; 11 positions agree with TRBD2. This CDR3 comprises 16 residues. The V and J ends lost 4 bases and 1 base, in that order; junction bases with no gene match: 5. Germline V CDR1 and CDR2: SGDLS, YYNGEE.

This clone was picked up one time. V and J are TRBV28 and TRBJ2-3; the match to TRBD2 covers 7 bases. Germline V gene lookup returns CDR1 MDHEN and CDR2 SYDVKM. The CDR3 is made up of 16 amino acids. V dropped 2 bases and J dropped 4; count of bases not matched to a gene: 9. DNA for the CDR3: TGTGCCAGCAGTTTAAATCTTGCGGGAGATTCAGATACGCAGTATTTT. This gives the protein CASSLNLAGDSDTQYF.

The chain combines TRBV6-5 with TRBJ1-5, with D perhaps TRBD1 (5 bases). Germline loops: CDR1 MNHEY, CDR2 SVGAGI. The ends were cut back, 2 bases at V and 6 bases at J, with 11 bases in the middle. The CDR3 runs 14 residues. CDR3 residues: CASSYGEGIQPQHF. In DNA form, the CDR3 reads TGTGCCAGCAGTTACGGGGAGGGGATTCAGCCCCAGCATTTT.

Only one count was recorded for this clone. The gene calls are TRBV6-5 and TRBJ2-5, with D maybe TRBD2 (7 bases). Per the germline V gene, CDR1 is MNHEY and CDR2 is SVGAGI. V was cut by 2 bases and J by 5 bases, with 12 bases left in between. CDR3 length: 14 amino acids. CDR3 region: CASSYLGGLETQYF. In nucleotides, the CDR3 is TGTGCCAGCAGTTACCTCGGGGGGCTGGAGACCCAGTACTTC.

The genes are TRBV7-2 and TRBJ1-1; no clear D. V dropped 1 base and J dropped 6 bases, with 9 bases sitting between them. The CDR3 is made up of 13 amino acids. Germline CDR1 and CDR2: SGHTA and FQGNSA. The CDR3 sequence: CASSLVTSAEAFF. The CDR3 coding sequence is TGTGCCAGCAGCTTAGTAACTAGCGCTGAAGCTTTCTTT.